This is a list of T cell receptor beta chains from one sample in a study of CD8 T cells in Susac syndrome. TCRdb independently ran MiXCR on the immunoSEQ multiplex PCR reads; one entry per CDR3 protein. The sample has 150,000 or so distinct CDR3 sequences, around 94% seen once. Sequenced: CD4+ T cells from PBMCs. The receptors come from a human donor in good health. The conserved cysteine and the conserved F or W are not part of the CDR3 here. A D gene is named only where the DNA matches it firmly.

CDR3aa	v_gene	d_gene	j_gene
ASSLGLGEEETQY	TRBV7-2	.	TRBJ2-5
ASSPRDRYQETQY	TRBV7-9	TRBD1	TRBJ2-5
AWSAGLAGGPEEQY	TRBV30	TRBD2	TRBJ2-7
SATSFSGGTDTQY	TRBV20-1	TRBD2	TRBJ2-3
ATSRDRSYEQY	TRBV15	TRBD1	TRBJ2-7
ASRPGQSWNEQF	TRBV27	TRBD1	TRBJ2-1
ASSRGASGETQY	TRBV2	.	TRBJ2-5
ASSPTGARDQPQH	TRBV18	.	TRBJ1-5
ASSLDGTLADEQF	TRBV5-1	.	TRBJ2-1
SVGGDPGNGYT	TRBV29-1	.	TRBJ1-2
ASSEFGGVQGANVLT	TRBV25-1	.	TRBJ2-6
SVEGQGLGTEAF	TRBV29-1	.	TRBJ1-1
SAEIPGTDTQY	TRBV20-1	.	TRBJ2-3
ASKTLAGGGNEQF	TRBV5-1	TRBD2	TRBJ2-1
ASSQGGAEQF	TRBV14	.	TRBJ2-1
ASNEQAYNEQF	TRBV2	.	TRBJ2-1
ASSQDFLLGSGYT	TRBV4-3	.	TRBJ1-2
ASTMSSKETQY	TRBV12-3/TRBV12-4	.	TRBJ2-5
SASGWGEQF	TRBV20-1	.	TRBJ2-1
ASSLGTQQY	TRBV5-1	.	TRBJ2-7
ASSLEPGAPGELF	TRBV11-2	.	TRBJ2-2
ASSEVSRSYGYT	TRBV6-1	.	TRBJ1-2
ASSLAAAKNIQY	TRBV3-1	.	TRBJ2-4
ASSLRGTYNEQF	TRBV12-3/TRBV12-4	.	TRBJ2-1
ASSVEGQPNYGYT	TRBV9	TRBD1	TRBJ1-2
ASSVSPNSPLH	TRBV9	.	TRBJ1-6
SAGYRGSDGYT	TRBV20-1	TRBD1	TRBJ1-2
SVSESSYEQY	TRBV29-1	.	TRBJ2-7
ASERDYGYT	TRBV9	.	TRBJ1-2
AWSVGAGGYNEQF	TRBV30	TRBD1	TRBJ2-1
ATNRDRVGNQPQH	TRBV15	TRBD1	TRBJ1-5
ASSMVGAGYEQY	TRBV27	.	TRBJ2-7
ASRHPSGTSGETGELF	TRBV7-2	TRBD2	TRBJ2-2
ASSSPGVAGGTQY	TRBV28	TRBD2	TRBJ2-5
SARDRMGVAYNEQF	TRBV20-1	.	TRBJ2-1
ASSLDTGGQPQH	TRBV12-3/TRBV12-4	TRBD1	TRBJ1-5
SARGQVSYEQY	TRBV20-1	TRBD1	TRBJ2-7
ASRTPGQGAQY	TRBV30	TRBD1	TRBJ2-7
ASSLVQGAGETQY	TRBV7-9	TRBD1	TRBJ2-5
ASSLGTNYGYT	TRBV18	.	TRBJ1-2
AWSPGSQETQY	TRBV30	.	TRBJ2-5
ASTNRDTNQPQH	TRBV6-6	.	TRBJ1-5